A single T cell receptor (beta chain) is shown here with its context. Unsorted PBMC samples were amplified in replicate PCRs containing 250 to 350 ng DNA, some 33,000 T cell genomes. Bulk PBMC genomic DNA spanned ten immunoSEQ deep plates. Sequencing was performed with immunoSEQ multiplex PCR; in TCRdb, only in-frame clones are kept and a portion is missing. The sample consists of 400,000 to 500,000 clones, around 79% of them appearing once. The CDR3 runs 15 residues. V lost 4 bases, J lost 5 bases, and 19 bases lay in between. The germline V gene encodes CDR1 SGHNT and CDR2 YYREEE (reference sequence). This sample is drawn from a study of shared clonotypes between healthy human individuals.

Input material: PBMCs. This clonotype was obtained from a woman aged 35 to 49 in good health. Some clones in this sample may be carry-over from other donors' samples. The chain has TRBV5-4 and TRBJ2-7; D is ambiguous. CDR3 loop: CASSRALGQFDEQYF. In DNA, the CDR3 is TGTGCCAGCAGCCGAGCCCTCGGGCAGTTCGACGAGCAGTACTTC.